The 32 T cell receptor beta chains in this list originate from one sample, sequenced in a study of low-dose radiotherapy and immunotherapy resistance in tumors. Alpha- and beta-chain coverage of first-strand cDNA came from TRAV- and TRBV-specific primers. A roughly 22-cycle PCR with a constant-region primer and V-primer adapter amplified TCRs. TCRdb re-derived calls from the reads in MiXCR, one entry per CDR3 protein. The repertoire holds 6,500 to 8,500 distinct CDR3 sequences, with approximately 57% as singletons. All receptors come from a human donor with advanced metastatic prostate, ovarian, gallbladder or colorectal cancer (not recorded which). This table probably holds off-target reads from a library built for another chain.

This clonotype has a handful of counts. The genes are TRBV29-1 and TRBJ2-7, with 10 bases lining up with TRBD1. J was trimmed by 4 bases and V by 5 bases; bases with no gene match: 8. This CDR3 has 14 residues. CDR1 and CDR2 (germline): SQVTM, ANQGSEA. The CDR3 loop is CSVLVGTGVYEQYF. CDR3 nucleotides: TGCAGCGTTTTGGTAGGGACAGGGGTGTACGAGCAGTACTTC.

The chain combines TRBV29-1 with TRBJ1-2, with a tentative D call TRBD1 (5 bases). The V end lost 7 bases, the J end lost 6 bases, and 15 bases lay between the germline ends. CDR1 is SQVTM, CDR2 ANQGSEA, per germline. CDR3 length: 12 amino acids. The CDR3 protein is CSAEKVGDGYTF. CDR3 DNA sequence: TGCAGCGCGGAGAAGGTGGGGGATGGCTACACCTTC.

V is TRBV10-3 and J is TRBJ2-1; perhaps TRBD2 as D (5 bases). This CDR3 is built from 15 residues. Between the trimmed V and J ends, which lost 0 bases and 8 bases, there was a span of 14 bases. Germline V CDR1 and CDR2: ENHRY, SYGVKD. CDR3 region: CAISESLTLEDEQFF. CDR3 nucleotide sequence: TGTGCCATCAGTGAGTCTTTGACCTTGGAGGATGAGCAGTTCTTC.

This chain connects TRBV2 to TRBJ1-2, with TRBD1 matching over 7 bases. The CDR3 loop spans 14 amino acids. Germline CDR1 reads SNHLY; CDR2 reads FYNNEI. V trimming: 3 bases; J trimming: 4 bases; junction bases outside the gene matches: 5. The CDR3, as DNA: TGTGCCAGCAGTGATTTCCAGGGGGGCTATGGCTACACCTTC. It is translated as CASSDFQGGYGYTF.

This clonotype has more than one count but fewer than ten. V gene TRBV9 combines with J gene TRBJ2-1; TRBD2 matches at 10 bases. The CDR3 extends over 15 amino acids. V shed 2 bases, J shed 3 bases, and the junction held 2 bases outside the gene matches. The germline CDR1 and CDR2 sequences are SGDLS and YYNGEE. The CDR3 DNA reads TGTGCCAGCAGCGTGACTAGCGGGTTCTACAATGAGCAGTTCTTC. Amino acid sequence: CASSVTSGFYNEQFF.

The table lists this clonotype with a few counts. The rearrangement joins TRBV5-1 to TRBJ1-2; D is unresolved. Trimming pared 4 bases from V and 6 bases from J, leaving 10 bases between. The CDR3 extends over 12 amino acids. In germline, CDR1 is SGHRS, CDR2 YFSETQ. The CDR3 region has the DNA TGCGCCAGCAGCCGGACCCTCGATGGCTACACCTTC. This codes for CASSRTLDGYTF.

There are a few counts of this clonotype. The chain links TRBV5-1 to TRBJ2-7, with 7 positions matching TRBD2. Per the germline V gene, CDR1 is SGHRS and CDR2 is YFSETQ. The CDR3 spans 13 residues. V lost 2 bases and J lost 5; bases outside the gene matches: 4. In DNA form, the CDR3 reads TGCGCCAGCAGCTTTTGGGGGGGAAACGAGCAGTACTTC. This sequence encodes CASSFWGGNEQYF.

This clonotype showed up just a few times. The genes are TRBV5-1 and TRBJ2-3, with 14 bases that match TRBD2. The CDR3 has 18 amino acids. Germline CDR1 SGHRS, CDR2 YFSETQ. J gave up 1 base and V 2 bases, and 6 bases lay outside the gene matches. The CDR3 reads CASSFSGTSGSRTDTQYF. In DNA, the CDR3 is TGCGCCAGCAGCTTTTCCGGGACTAGCGGGAGCCGCACAGATACGCAGTATTTT.

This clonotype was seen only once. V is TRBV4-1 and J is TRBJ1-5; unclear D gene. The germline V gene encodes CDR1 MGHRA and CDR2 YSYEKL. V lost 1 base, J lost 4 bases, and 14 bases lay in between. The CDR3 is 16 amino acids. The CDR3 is CASSQVYRFTNQPQHF. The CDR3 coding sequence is TGCGCCAGCAGCCAAGTATACCGGTTTACGAATCAGCCCCAGCATTTT.

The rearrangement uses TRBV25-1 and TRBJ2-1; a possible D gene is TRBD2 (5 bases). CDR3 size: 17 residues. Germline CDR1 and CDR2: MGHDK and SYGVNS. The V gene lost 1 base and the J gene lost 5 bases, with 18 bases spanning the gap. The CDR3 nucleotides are TGTGCCAGCAGTGAATCAGGCTATCCAAGGACTGACAATGAGCAGTTCTTC. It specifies CASSESGYPRTDNEQFF.

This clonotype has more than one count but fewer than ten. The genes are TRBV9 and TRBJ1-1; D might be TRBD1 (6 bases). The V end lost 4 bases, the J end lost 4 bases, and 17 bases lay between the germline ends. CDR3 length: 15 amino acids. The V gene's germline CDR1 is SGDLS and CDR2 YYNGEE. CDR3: CASSQGGGAVTEAFF. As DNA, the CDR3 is TGTGCCAGCAGCCAAGGGGGGGGGGCCGTCACTGAAGCTTTCTTT. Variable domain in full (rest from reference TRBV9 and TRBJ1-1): DSGVTQTPKHLITATGQRVTLRCSPRSGDLSVYWYQQSLDQGLQFLIQYYNGEERAKGNILERFSAQQFPDLHSELNLSSLELGDSALYFCASSQGGGAVTEAFFGQGTRLTVV.

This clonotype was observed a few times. The CDR3 protein is CSARVAGGDNTQYF. The CDR3 DNA reads as TGCAGTGCTAGAGTGGCGGGGGGGGATAATACGCAGTATTTT. The gene calls are TRBV20-1 and TRBJ2-3; 9 positions match TRBD2. This CDR3 is 14 amino acids long. Germline values: CDR1 DFQATT, CDR2 SNEGSKA (reference sequence). V shed 1 base, J shed 7 bases, and the junction held 6 bases outside the gene matches.

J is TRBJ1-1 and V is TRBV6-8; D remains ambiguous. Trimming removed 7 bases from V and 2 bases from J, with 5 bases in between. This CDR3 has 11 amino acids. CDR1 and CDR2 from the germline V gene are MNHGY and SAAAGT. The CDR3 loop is CASKGNTEAFF. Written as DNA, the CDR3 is TGTGCCAGCAAAGGAAACACTGAAGCTTTCTTT.

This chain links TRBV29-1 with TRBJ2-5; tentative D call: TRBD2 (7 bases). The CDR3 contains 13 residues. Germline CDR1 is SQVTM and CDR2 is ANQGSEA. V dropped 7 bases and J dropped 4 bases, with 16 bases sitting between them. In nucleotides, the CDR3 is TGCAGCGCGTCTGAGGGGGGGCGAGAGACCCAGTACTTC. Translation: CSASEGGRETQYF.

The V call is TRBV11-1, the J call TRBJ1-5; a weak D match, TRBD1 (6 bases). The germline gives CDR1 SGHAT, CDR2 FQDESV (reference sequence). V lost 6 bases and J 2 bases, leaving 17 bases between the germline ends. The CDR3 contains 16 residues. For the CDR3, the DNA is TGTGCCAGCAGTCCGGGGACGGGGGCAGGCAATCAGCCCCAGCATTTT. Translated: CASSPGTGAGNQPQHF.

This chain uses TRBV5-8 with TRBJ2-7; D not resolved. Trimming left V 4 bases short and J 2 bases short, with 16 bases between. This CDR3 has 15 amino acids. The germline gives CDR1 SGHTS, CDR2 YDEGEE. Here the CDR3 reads CASSQLPTSTYEQYF. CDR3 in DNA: TGTGCCAGCAGCCAACTACCGACAAGCACCTACGAGCAGTACTTC.

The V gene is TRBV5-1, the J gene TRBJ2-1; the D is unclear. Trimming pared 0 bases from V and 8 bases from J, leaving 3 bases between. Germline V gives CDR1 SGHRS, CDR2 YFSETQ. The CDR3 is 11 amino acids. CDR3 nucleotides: TGCGCCAGCAGCTTGGCCGATGAGCAGTTCTTC. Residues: CASSLADEQFF. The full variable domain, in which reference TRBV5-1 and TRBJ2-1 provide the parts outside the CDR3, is KAGVTQTPRYLIKTRGQQVTLSCSPISGHRSVSWYQQTPGQGLQFLFEYFSETQRNKGNFPGRFSGRQFSNSRSEMNVSTLELGDSALYLCASSLADEQFFGPGTRLTVL.

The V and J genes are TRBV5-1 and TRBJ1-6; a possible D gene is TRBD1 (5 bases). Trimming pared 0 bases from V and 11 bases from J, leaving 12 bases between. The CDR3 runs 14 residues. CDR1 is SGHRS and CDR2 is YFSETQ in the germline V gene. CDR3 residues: CASSLVGRGTPLHF. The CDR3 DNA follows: TGCGCCAGCAGCTTGGTCGGCCGGGGGACACCCCTCCACTTT. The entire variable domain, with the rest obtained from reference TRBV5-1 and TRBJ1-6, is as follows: KAGVTQTPRYLIKTRGQQVTLSCSPISGHRSVSWYQQTPGQGLQFLFEYFSETQRNKGNFPGRFSGRQFSNSRSEMNVSTLELGDSALYLCASSLVGRGTPLHFGNGTRLTVT.

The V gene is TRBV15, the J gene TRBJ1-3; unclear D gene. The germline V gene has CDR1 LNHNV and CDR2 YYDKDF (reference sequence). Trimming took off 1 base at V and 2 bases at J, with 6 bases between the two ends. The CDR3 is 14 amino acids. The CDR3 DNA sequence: TGTGCCACCAGCAGAGGTGGGGCTGGAAACACCATATATTTT. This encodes CATSRGGAGNTIYF.

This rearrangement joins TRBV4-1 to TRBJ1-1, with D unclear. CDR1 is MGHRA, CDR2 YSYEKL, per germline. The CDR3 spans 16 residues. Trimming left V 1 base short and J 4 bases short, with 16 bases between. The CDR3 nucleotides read TGCGCCAGCAGCCAAGGACGGCCAGGCGGAAGCACTGAAGCTTTCTTT. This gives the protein CASSQGRPGGSTEAFF.

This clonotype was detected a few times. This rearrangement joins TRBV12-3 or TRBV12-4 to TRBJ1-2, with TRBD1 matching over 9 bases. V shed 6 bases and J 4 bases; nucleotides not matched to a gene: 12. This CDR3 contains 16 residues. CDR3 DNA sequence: TGTGCCAGCAGCCCAGAGGGACAGGGAACGATCTATGGCTACACCTTC. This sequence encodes CASSPEGQGTIYGYTF.

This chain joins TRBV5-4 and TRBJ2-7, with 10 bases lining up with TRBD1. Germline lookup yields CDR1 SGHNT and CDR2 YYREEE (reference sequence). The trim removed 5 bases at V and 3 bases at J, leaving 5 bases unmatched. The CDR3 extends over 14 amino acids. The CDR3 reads CASSFRDRGYEQYF. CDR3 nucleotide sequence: TGTGCCAGCAGTTTCCGGGACAGGGGCTACGAGCAGTACTTC.

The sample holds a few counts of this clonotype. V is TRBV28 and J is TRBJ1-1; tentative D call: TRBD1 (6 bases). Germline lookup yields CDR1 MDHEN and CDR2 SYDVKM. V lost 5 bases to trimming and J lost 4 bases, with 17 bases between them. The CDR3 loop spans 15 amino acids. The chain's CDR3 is CASSPPMGGVTEAFF. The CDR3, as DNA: TGTGCCAGCAGTCCCCCAATGGGGGGCGTCACTGAAGCTTTCTTT.

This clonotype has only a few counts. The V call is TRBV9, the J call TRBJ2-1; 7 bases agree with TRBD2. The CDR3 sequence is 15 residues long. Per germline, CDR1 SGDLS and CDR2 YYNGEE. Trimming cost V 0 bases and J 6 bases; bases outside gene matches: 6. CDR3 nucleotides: TGTGCCAGCAGCGTAGAGGCGGGAGTTATCAATGAGCAGTTCTTC. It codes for CASSVEAGVINEQFF.

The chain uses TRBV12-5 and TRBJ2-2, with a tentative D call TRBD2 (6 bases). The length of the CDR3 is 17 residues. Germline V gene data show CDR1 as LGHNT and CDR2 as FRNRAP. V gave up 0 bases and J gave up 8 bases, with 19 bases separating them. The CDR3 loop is CASGLVLGRTDEGELFF. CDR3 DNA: TGTGCTAGTGGTTTGGTACTCGGGAGAACCGATGAGGGGGAGCTGTTTTTT.

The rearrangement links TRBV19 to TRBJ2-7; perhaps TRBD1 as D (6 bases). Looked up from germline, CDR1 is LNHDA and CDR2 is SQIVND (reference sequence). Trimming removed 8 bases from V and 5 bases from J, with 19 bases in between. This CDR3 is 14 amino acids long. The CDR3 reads CASAISSGGNEQYF. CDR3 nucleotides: TGTGCCAGTGCGATCTCCAGTGGGGGCAACGAGCAGTACTTC.

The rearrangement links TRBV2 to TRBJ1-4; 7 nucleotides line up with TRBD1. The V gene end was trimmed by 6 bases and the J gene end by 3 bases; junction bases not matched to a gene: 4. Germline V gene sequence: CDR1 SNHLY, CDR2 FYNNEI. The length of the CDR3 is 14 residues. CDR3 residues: CASSRQGANEKLFF. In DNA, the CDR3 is TGTGCCAGCAGCCGACAGGGTGCTAATGAAAAACTGTTTTTT.

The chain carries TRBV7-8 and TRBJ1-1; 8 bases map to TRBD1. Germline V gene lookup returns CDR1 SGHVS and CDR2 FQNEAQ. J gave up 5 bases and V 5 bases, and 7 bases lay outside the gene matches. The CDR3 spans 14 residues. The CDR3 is CASSAQGASTEAFF. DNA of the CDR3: TGTGCCAGCAGCGCGCAGGGGGCGTCGACTGAAGCTTTCTTT. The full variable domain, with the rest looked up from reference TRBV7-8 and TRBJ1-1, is GAGVSQSPRYKVAKRGQDVALRCDPISGHVSLFWYQQALGQGPEFLTYFQNEAQLDKSGLPSDRFFAERPEGSVSTLKIQRTQQEDSAVYLCASSAQGASTEAFFGQGTRLTVV.

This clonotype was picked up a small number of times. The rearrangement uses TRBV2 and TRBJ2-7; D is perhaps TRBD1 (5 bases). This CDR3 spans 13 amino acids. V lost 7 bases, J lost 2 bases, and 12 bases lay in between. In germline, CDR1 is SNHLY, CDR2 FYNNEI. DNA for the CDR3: TGTGCCAGCAACGATAGGGGCCCCTACGAGCAGTACTTC. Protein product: CASNDRGPYEQYF.

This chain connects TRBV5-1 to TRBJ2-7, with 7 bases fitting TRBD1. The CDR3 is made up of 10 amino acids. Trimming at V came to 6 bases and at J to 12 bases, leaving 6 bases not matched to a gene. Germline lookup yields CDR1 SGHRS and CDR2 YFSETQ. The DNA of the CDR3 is TGCGCCAGCACCCCGGGACAGCCGTACTTC. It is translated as CASTPGQPYF.

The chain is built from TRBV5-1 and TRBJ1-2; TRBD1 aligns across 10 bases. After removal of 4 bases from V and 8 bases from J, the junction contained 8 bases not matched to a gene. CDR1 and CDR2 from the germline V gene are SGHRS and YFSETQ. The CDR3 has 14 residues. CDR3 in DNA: TGCGCCAGCAGCCCGGGACAGGGGACTGGAGGCTACACCTTC. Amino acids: CASSPGQGTGGYTF.

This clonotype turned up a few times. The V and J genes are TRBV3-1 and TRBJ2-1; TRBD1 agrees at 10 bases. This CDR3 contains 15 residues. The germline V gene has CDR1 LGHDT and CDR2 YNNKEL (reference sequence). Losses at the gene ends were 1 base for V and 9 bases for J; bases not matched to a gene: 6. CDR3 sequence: CASSQVGDRGGEQFF. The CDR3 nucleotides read TGTGCCAGCAGCCAAGTTGGGGACAGGGGTGGTGAGCAGTTCTTC.